The 25 T cell receptor beta chains given below trace back to one sample, sequenced in a study of shared clonotypes between healthy human individuals. The naive CD8 fraction comprised CD45RO-negative cells positively selected for CCR7 and excluded terminally differentiated effector memory CD45RA+ cells. Using immunoSEQ multiplex PCR, the repertoire was profiled, and TCRdb retains in-frame clones only, with some absent. The sample consists of around 2,000,000 clones, less than 95% of them appearing once. The sample comprised naive CD8+ T cells sorted from blood. These receptors originate from a man aged 18 to 30 in good health.

This chain uses TRBV15 with TRBJ2-7; maybe TRBD2 (6 bases). CDR1 is LNHNV and CDR2 is YYDKDF in the germline V gene (reference sequence). This CDR3 spans 14 amino acids. V shed 1 base and J shed 5 bases, with 12 bases lying between them. Here the CDR3 DNA reads TGTGCCACCAGCAGAGGTGGAGGGATCGACGAGCAGTACTTC. Translation gives CATSRGGGIDEQYF.

The chain carries TRBV14 and TRBJ1-1, with D unresolved. V lost 0 bases to trimming and J lost 3 bases, with 11 bases between them. CDR1 and CDR2 (germline): SGHDN, FVKESK. The CDR3 contains 15 residues. CDR3 amino acids: CASSQDGRGYTEAFF. The CDR3 region has the DNA TGTGCCAGCAGCCAAGATGGCCGAGGGTACACTGAAGCTTTCTTT.

The chain carries TRBV6-5 and TRBJ2-5, with TRBD2 matching over 8 bases. CDR1 is MNHEY and CDR2 is SVGAGI in the germline V gene. After removal of 4 bases from V and 4 bases from J, the junction contained 8 bases not matched to a gene. The CDR3 extends over 15 amino acids. This chain's CDR3 is CASSSPGAGVETQYF. In DNA, the CDR3 is TGTGCCAGCAGTTCCCCAGGAGCGGGAGTAGAGACCCAGTACTTC.

The genes are TRBV4-1 and TRBJ1-1, with a tentative D call TRBD1 (5 bases). V was clipped by 0 bases and J by 0 bases, with 8 bases between them. Germline-derived CDR1 and CDR2 are MGHRA and YSYEKL. The CDR3 covers 15 residues. CDR3 nucleotides: TGCGCCAGCAGCCAAGATGCAGGGATGAACACTGAAGCTTTCTTT. Residues: CASSQDAGMNTEAFF.

The V call is TRBV7-9, the J call TRBJ2-1; 8 bases align to TRBD2. J lost 9 bases, V lost 5 bases, and 9 bases had no gene match. Germline CDR1 SEHNR, CDR2 FQNEAQ (reference sequence). The CDR3 runs to 14 residues. The CDR3: CASSPSGGYVEQFF. DNA for the CDR3: TGTGCCAGCAGCCCGAGCGGGGGTTATGTTGAGCAGTTCTTC.

The rearrangement links TRBV11-2 to TRBJ2-5, with D unclear. Germline CDR1 is SGHAT and CDR2 is FQNNGV. V was pared by 0 bases and J by 5 bases, with 7 bases between. The CDR3 loop spans 13 amino acids. CDR3 DNA sequence: TGTGCCAGCAGCTTAGAAGATTGGGAGACCCAGTACTTC. Protein: CASSLEDWETQYF.

The gene calls are TRBV7-9 and TRBJ1-2; TRBD1 agrees at 7 bases. The junction had 4 bases not matched to a gene; V was cut back by 5 bases and J by 1 base. This CDR3 has 14 amino acids. Germline V lookup: CDR1 SEHNR, CDR2 FQNEAQ (reference sequence). The CDR3 region is CASSTGQVNYGYTF. In DNA, the CDR3 is TGTGCCAGCAGCACCGGACAGGTTAACTATGGCTACACCTTC.

The chain recombines TRBV10-1 with TRBJ1-6; D is ambiguous. The germline CDR1 and CDR2 sequences are WNHNN and SYGVQD (reference sequence). V was trimmed by 0 bases and J by 7 bases, leaving 7 bases between them. CDR3 length: 14 amino acids. DNA of the CDR3: TGCGCCAGCAGTGAGTCGAGTGGGAATTCACCCCTCCACTTT. Residues: CASSESSGNSPLHF.

CDR3: CASSLVTRGVAEAFF. The CDR3 region has the DNA TGTGCCAGCAGCTTAGTAACCAGGGGGGTCGCTGAAGCTTTCTTT. V gene TRBV13 combines with J gene TRBJ1-1; 7 nucleotides align to TRBD1. After removal of 1 base from V and 6 bases from J, the junction contained 8 bases not matched to a gene. The CDR3 loop spans 15 amino acids. Germline CDR1 and CDR2: PRHDT and FYEKMQ (reference sequence).

The chain uses TRBV19 and TRBJ2-7, with 10 bases that match TRBD2. The CDR3 covers 14 residues. Looked up from germline, CDR1 is LNHDA and CDR2 is SQIVND (reference sequence). Trimming at V came to 9 bases and at J to 1 base, leaving 6 bases not matched to a gene. The CDR3 region is CASRPSGGSYEQYF. As DNA, the CDR3 is TGTGCCAGCCGACCTAGCGGGGGATCCTACGAGCAGTACTTC.

The J gene is TRBJ2-1, the V gene TRBV21-1; the tabulated D call, TRBD2, remains unverified against the DNA. TRBV21-1 is an annotated pseudogene. This CDR3 has 19 amino acids. As DNA, the CDR3 is TGTGCCAGCAGCAAAGCGCACGAAGCAACCCTCCGGTCCTACAATGAGCAGTTCTTC. Its translation is CASSKAHEATLRSYNEQFF.

This clone was observed a single time. The rearrangement links TRBV2 to TRBJ2-6, with TRBD2 identical over 13 bases. Germline V gives CDR1 SNHLY, CDR2 FYNNEI. There are 17 residues in the CDR3. Trimming at V came to 7 bases and at J to 0 bases, leaving 3 bases not matched to a gene. CDR3 DNA sequence: TGTGCCAGCACCGGGACTAGCGGGAACTCTGGGGCCAACGTCCTGACTTTC. Amino acid sequence: CASTGTSGNSGANVLTF.

With respect to this clone: Distinct nucleotide sequences in the sample also encode this CDR3. The chain carries TRBV11-3 and TRBJ2-7; 8 bases agree with TRBD1. The J segment lost 4 bases and the V segment lost 3 bases, leaving 5 bases of the junction unmatched. This CDR3 is built from 14 residues. From germline, CDR1 is SGHNT and CDR2 YENEEA. The DNA of the CDR3 is TGTGCCAGCAGCTTGGGGCAGGGGGCTTACGAGCAGTACTTC. Encoded protein: CASSLGQGAYEQYF.

The chain joins TRBV6-5 to TRBJ1-5, with D perhaps matching TRBD1 (6 bases). The germline V and J ends were trimmed by 10 bases and 7 bases, with 23 bases remaining between them. The germline CDR1 and CDR2 sequences are MNHEY and SVGAGI. The CDR3 consists of 15 residues. The DNA of the CDR3 is TGTGCCACCGGCGGGCCGACAGATACAGGGCAGCCCCAGCATTTT. This codes for CATGGPTDTGQPQHF.

This rearrangement joins TRBV4-1 to TRBJ1-2, with D uncertain. This CDR3 has 13 residues. V was shortened by 4 bases and J by 4 bases, with 10 bases between the two germline ends. Germline assignment: CDR1 MGHRA and CDR2 YSYEKL. The CDR3 DNA reads as TGCGCCAGCAGCCCCCTGGAGCTCTATGGCTACACCTTC. It translates to CASSPLELYGYTF.

The CDR3 DNA is TGCGCCAGCAGTGAGTCTTGGTCACCCCTCCACTTT. This encodes CASSESWSPLHF. V gene TRBV10-2 combines with J gene TRBJ1-6; D is ambiguous. The CDR3 extends over 12 amino acids. V was cut by 0 bases and J by 10 bases, with 4 bases left in between. Germline V CDR1 and CDR2: WSHSY, SAAADI.

The V call is TRBV7-8, the J call TRBJ2-2; possible D gene TRBD2, 6 bases. The V end was cut by 6 bases, the J end by 7 bases, with 21 bases between. CDR3 length: 16 residues. In germline, CDR1 is SGHVS, CDR2 FQNEAQ. CDR3 DNA: TGTGCCAGCAGGCCTGCCCGGGGGAATTCTCACGGGGAGCTGTTTTTT. Its protein product is CASRPARGNSHGELFF.

V and J are TRBV29-1 and TRBJ2-1, with 8 bases fitting TRBD2. V lost 7 bases and J lost 4; bases outside the gene matches: 6. There are 13 residues in the CDR3. The V gene's germline CDR1 is SQVTM and CDR2 ANQGSEA. CDR3 residues: CSAGTSGYNEQFF. CDR3 sequence (DNA): TGCAGCGCAGGGACTAGTGGGTACAATGAGCAGTTCTTC.

This clone was recorded once. This chain joins TRBV10-2 and TRBJ1-1, with no clear D. The V gene lost 0 bases and the J gene lost 2 bases, with 7 bases spanning the gap. This CDR3 is 14 amino acids long. The germline V gene has CDR1 WSHSY and CDR2 SAAADI. The CDR3 region has the DNA TGCGCCAGCAGTGAGTCATGGGGAAACACTGAAGCTTTCTTT. This translates into CASSESWGNTEAFF.

This rearrangement joins TRBV25-1 to TRBJ1-1, with 7 bases fitting TRBD1. The CDR3 spans 17 residues. After removal of 3 bases from V and 0 bases from J, the junction contained 10 bases not matched to a gene. Germline V gives CDR1 MGHDK, CDR2 SYGVNS. CDR3 sequence reads: CASSEGRPGTVNTEAFF. CDR3 DNA: TGTGCCAGCAGTGAGGGAAGACCGGGGACAGTGAACACTGAAGCTTTCTTT.

Remarks on this clone: The sample carries other DNA sequences with the same CDR3. J is TRBJ1-1 and V is TRBV5-1, with TRBD1 identical over 7 bases. Trimming removed 0 bases from V and 4 bases from J; junction bases left unmatched: 3. CDR1 is SGHRS and CDR2 is YFSETQ in the germline V gene. The CDR3 covers 14 residues. CDR3 region: CASSLDRGGTEAFF. The CDR3 DNA is TGCGCCAGCAGCTTGGACAGGGGTGGCACTGAAGCTTTCTTT.

This clone was observed a few times. J is TRBJ2-1 and V is TRBV11-3; D could derive from TRBD1 or TRBD2 (6 bases each). V dropped 1 base and J dropped 9 bases, with 16 bases sitting between them. The CDR3 sequence is 15 residues long. The germline gives CDR1 SGHNT, CDR2 YENEEA. The CDR3 bases are TGTGCCAGCAGCTTAGGTTCCGGGGGCTTTATTGAGCAGTTCTTC. This codes for CASSLGSGGFIEQFF. The variable domain in full, completed from reference TRBV11-3 and TRBJ2-1, reads EAGVVQSPRYKIIEKKQPVAFWCNPISGHNTLYWYLQNLGQGPELLIRYENEEAVDDSQLPKDRFSAERLKGVDSTLKIQPAELGDSAVYLCASSLGSGGFIEQFFGPGTRLTVL.

This rearrangement joins TRBV9 to TRBJ1-1, with a weak D call TRBD1 (6 bases). Germline values: CDR1 SGDLS, CDR2 YYNGEE. The CDR3 consists of 15 residues. Between the trimmed V and J ends, which lost 3 bases and 0 bases, there was a span of 12 bases. The DNA for the CDR3 is TGTGCCAGCAGCGATGGGACATCTATGAACACTGAAGCTTTCTTT. It encodes CASSDGTSMNTEAFF.

This clone was detected only a few times. The CDR3 protein is CASSQGHRENTEAFF. The CDR3 DNA reads as TGCGCCAGCAGCCAAGGCCACAGGGAGAACACTGAAGCTTTCTTT. The chain carries TRBV4-1 and TRBJ1-1, with a weak D call TRBD1 (6 bases). The V end was cut by 1 base, the J end by 1 base, with 10 bases between. The germline V gene has CDR1 MGHRA and CDR2 YSYEKL. The CDR3 is made up of 15 amino acids.

The gene calls are TRBV2 and TRBJ1-4, with a weak D call TRBD1 (5 bases). Per the germline V gene, CDR1 is SNHLY and CDR2 is FYNNEI. This CDR3 contains 14 residues. V gave up 4 bases and J gave up 7 bases, with 13 bases separating them. This CDR3 reads CASSVGVFGEKLFF. As DNA, the CDR3 is TGTGCCAGCAGTGTAGGGGTATTTGGTGAAAAACTGTTTTTT.